This record covers a single TCR beta chain. Its antigen is not known. The data stem from a study of cytomegalovirus exposure and HLA in healthy donors. General study findings and limits: Using the classifier, cytomegalovirus status was reportedly diagnosed with high specificity and sensitivity. The HLA-A and HLA-B alleles of most subjects were reportedly predicted accurately from TCR beta sequences. One variant, a missense change in DCLRE1C, was linked in a later analysis to TCR beta V- and J-gene trimming.

This PCR relied on a set of 60 Vbeta primers and 13 Jbeta primers. Assay: immunoSEQ multiplex PCR; the TCRdb copy retains only in-frame clones and omits some. Here the sample spans about 170,000 clones, approximately 70% being singletons. Material: PBMCs. This receptor was identified in a woman between 18 and 30 years old in good health and CMV-seropositive.

The CDR3 bases are TGTGCCAGCACACTAGCGGGGGACAATGAGCAGTTCTTC. Its protein is CASTLAGDNEQFF. This chain links TRBV6-1 with TRBJ2-1, with 11 bases matching TRBD2. The ends lost 7 bases at V and 5 bases at J; junction bases unmatched: 1. This CDR3 contains 13 residues. Germline V lookup: CDR1 MNHNS, CDR2 SASEGT.